This TCR beta chain was documented in a study of shared clonotypes between healthy human individuals. The naive CD8 subset, CD45RO-negative cells positively selected for CCR7, excluded terminally differentiated effector memory CD45RA+ cells. Produced via immunoSEQ multiplex PCR; TCRdb's table is partial and in-frame only. The sample holds millions of clones, around 93% seen once. With V trimmed by 4 bases and J by 4 bases, 6 bases remained unmatched. Germline values: CDR1 SGHDN, CDR2 FVKESK. There are 14 residues in the CDR3. Source material: naive CD8+ T cells from PBMCs. The chain uses TRBV14 and TRBJ1-1, with 7 bases lining up with TRBD1. The TCR was taken from a young man in good health. Some clones in this sample may be carry-over from other donors' samples. CDR3 bases: TGTGCCAGCAGCCTCGGCAGGGGGGGCACTGAAGCTTTCTTT. Amino acid sequence: CASSLGRGGTEAFF.